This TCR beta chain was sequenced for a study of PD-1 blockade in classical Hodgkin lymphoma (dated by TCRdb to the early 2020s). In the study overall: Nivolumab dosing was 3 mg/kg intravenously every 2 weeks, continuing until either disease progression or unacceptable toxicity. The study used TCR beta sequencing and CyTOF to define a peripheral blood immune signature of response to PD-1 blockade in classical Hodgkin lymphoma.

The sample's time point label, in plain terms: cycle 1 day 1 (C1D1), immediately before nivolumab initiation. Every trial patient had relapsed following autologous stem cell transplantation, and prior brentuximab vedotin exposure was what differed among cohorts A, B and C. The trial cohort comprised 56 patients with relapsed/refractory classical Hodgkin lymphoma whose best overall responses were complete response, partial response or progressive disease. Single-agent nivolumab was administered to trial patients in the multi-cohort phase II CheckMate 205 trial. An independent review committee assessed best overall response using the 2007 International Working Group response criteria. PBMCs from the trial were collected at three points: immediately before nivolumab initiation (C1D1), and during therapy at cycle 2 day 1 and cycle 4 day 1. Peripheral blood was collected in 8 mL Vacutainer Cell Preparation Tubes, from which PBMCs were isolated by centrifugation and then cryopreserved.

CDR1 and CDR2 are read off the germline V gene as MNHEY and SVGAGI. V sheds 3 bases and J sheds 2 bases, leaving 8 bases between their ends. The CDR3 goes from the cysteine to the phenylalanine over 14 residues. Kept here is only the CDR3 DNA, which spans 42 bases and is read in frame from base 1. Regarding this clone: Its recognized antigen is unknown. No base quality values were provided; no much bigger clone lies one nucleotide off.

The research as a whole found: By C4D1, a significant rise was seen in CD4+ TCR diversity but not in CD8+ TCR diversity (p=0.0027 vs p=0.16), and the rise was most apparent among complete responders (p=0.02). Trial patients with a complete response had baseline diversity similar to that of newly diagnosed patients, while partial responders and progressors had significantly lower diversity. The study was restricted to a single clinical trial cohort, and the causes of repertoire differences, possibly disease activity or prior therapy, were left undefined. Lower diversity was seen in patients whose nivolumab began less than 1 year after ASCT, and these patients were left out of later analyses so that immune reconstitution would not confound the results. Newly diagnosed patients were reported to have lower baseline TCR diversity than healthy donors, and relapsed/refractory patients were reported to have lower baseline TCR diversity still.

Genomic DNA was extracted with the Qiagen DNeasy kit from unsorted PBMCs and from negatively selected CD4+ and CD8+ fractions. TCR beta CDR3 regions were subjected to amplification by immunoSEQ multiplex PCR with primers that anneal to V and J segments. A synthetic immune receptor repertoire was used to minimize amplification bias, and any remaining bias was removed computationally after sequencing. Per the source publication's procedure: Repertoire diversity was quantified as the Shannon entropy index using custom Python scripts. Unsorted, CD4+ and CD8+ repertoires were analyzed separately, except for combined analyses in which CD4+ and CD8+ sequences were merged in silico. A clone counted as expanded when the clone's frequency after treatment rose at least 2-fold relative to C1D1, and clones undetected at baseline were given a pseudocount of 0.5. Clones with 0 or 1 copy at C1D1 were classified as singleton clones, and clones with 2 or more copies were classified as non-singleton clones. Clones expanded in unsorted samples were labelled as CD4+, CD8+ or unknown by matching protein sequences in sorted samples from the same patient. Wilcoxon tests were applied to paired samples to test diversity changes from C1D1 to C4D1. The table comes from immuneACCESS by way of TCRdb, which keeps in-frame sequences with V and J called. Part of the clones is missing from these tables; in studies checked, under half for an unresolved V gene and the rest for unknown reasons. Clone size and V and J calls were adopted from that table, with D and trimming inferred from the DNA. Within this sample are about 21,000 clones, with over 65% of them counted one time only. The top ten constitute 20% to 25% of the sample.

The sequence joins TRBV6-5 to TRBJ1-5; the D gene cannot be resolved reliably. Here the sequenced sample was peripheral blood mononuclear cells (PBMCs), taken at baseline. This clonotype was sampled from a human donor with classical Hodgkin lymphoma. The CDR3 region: CASSYGPGNQPQHF. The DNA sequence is TGTGCCAGCAGTTATGGTCCAGGCAATCAGCCCCAGCATTTT.